One sample yielded the 10 T cell receptor beta chains listed below, sequenced in a study of regulatory T cells in long-lasting Graves disease. In building TCR beta libraries, iRepertoire HTBI primers were used together with Arm-PCR of CDR3 regions. TCRdb analysed the multiplex PCR reads with MiXCR anew, one entry per CDR3 protein. This sample yields about half a million distinct CDR3 sequences, of which 12% are seen a single time; 7.5% to 9% belongs to the top ten. Documented time point: newly diagnosed GD, antithyroid drugs for less than 3 months. Researchers made the TCR library from RNA that was extracted from PBMCs. These data were likewise used in another study, on T cells in Graves' hyperthyroidism and ophthalmopathy.

The sequences come from peripheral blood mononuclear cells (PBMCs), collected at new diagnosis, from a patient treated with antithyroid drugs. Receptors were obtained from a young woman with Graves disease.

The V gene is TRBV12-3 or TRBV12-4, the J gene TRBJ1-2, with D tentatively TRBD1 (5 bases). This CDR3 has 15 residues. Between the trimmed V and J ends, which lost 2 bases and 8 bases, there was a span of 18 bases. CDR3 sequence reads: CASSLLGRASRGYTF. CDR3 nucleotides: TGTGCCAGCAGTTTATTAGGCAGGGCCTCGAGAGGCTACACCTTC.

The table lists this clonotype with many counts. This sequence joins TRBV5-5 and TRBJ2-7; the D is unclear. V gave up 1 base and J gave up 4 bases, with 12 bases separating them. The CDR3 covers 14 residues. Germline V gene lookup returns CDR1 SGHKS and CDR2 YYEKEE (reference sequence). The CDR3 loop reads CASSLFIRSYEQYF. CDR3 in DNA: TGTGCCAGCAGCTTGTTTATCCGGTCGTACGAGCAGTACTTC.

This clonotype was observed many times. The V gene is TRBV11-2, the J gene TRBJ2-3; no firm D call. The V end lost 0 bases, the J end lost 2 bases, and 3 bases lay between the germline ends. The CDR3 is 13 amino acids. CDR1 and CDR2 (germline): SGHAT, FQNNGV. The CDR3 loop reads CASSLEVTDTQYF. CDR3 nucleotide sequence: TGTGCCAGCAGCTTAGAGGTCACAGATACGCAGTATTTT.

This clonotype showed up many times. The chain joins TRBV24-1 to TRBJ1-5; D is unclear. Germline CDR1 KGHDR, CDR2 SFDVKD. The V and J ends lost 7 bases and 5 bases respectively, with 14 bases between them. The CDR3 sequence is 14 residues long. The chain's CDR3 is CATRSKDGDQPQHF. In nucleotides, the CDR3 is TGTGCCACCAGGTCAAAGGACGGTGATCAGCCCCAGCATTTT.

A note on this clonotype: Just one base apart from a much larger clone, this may be a read error. V gene TRBV29-1 combines with J gene TRBJ1-2; 10 bases align to TRBD1. Germline CDR1 SQVTM, CDR2 ANQGSEA. The CDR3 has 15 amino acids. Here the CDR3 reads CTVGGGGQGMEGYTF. CDR3 nucleotide sequence: TGCACCGTTGGAGGGGGGGGACAGGGGATGGAAGGCTACACCTTC. Complete variable domain (other parts from reference TRBV29-1 and TRBJ1-2): SAVISQKPSRDICQRGTSLTIQCQVDSQVTMMFWYRQQPGQSLTLIATANQGSEATYESGFVIDKFPISRPNLTFSTLTVSNMSPEDSSIYLCTVGGGGQGMEGYTFGSGTRLTVV.

There are many counts of this clonotype. This chain links TRBV11-2 with TRBJ2-1, with 13 bases that match TRBD2. The germline V gene encodes CDR1 SGHAT and CDR2 FQNNGV. The CDR3 contains 15 residues. Losses at the gene ends were 5 bases for V and 5 bases for J; bases not matched to a gene: 3. In DNA, the CDR3 is TGTGCCAGCAGCCCTACTAGCGGGGGGGACAATGAGCAGTTCTTC. This codes for CASSPTSGGDNEQFF.

This clonotype was recorded many times. The rearrangement joins TRBV2 to TRBJ1-2; 8 bases align to TRBD1. The CDR3 extends over 13 amino acids. The trim removed 6 bases at V and 7 bases at J, leaving 7 bases unmatched. Germline lookup yields CDR1 SNHLY and CDR2 FYNNEI. The CDR3 protein is CASSDGQGRGYTF. The DNA of the CDR3 is TGTGCCAGCAGCGATGGACAGGGACGTGGCTACACCTTC.

This clonotype was seen ten or more times. The chain employs TRBV2 and TRBJ1-1; D is unresolved. This CDR3 has 13 amino acids. Germline-derived CDR1 and CDR2 are SNHLY and FYNNEI. Trimming shortened V by 4 bases and J by 2 bases, and 8 bases separated the two germline ends. As DNA, the CDR3 is TGTGCCAGCAGTGGACAAGATAACACTGAAGCTTTCTTT. It is translated as CASSGQDNTEAFF.

V usage is TRBV5-1 and J usage is TRBJ1-3; D might be TRBD1 (5 bases). Germline V CDR1 and CDR2: SGHRS, YFSETQ. This CDR3 region has 15 residues. Trimming left V 0 bases short and J 4 bases short, with 11 bases between. The CDR3 protein is CASSLVGEGGNTIYF. CDR3 sequence (DNA): TGCGCCAGCAGCTTGGTGGGGGAAGGCGGAAACACCATATATTTT. Together with reference TRBV5-1 and TRBJ1-3, the CDR3 gives the full variable domain: KAGVTQTPRYLIKTRGQQVTLSCSPISGHRSVSWYQQTPGQGLQFLFEYFSETQRNKGNFPGRFSGRQFSNSRSEMNVSTLELGDSALYLCASSLVGEGGNTIYFGEGSWLTVV.

On this clonotype: Being one base from a much bigger clone, this may be a read error. The CDR3 does not close with the conserved phenylalanine or tryptophan, likely indicating a read error. This sequence joins TRBV7-2 and TRBJ1-1; a possible D gene is TRBD1 (5 bases). Per germline, CDR1 SGHTA and CDR2 FQGNSA. The V end lost 3 bases, the J end lost 0 bases, and 11 bases lay between the germline ends. The CDR3 extends over 15 amino acids. In nucleotides, the CDR3 is TGTGCCAGCAGCTTGTTCGGGGCCATGAACACTGAAGCTTTCCTT. As protein: CASSLFGAMNTEAFL.